This T cell receptor beta chain was retrieved from a study of blood T cell repertoires in COVID-19. Background on the study: Material from acute and convalescent COVID-19 was sourced from the United States, Italy and Spain. The analysed material was cDNA or gDNA that came from T cells, B-cell-depleted T cells, or PBMCs.

In the authors' workflow: Researchers report that nucleated cell counts were estimated from reference gene primer amplification. Only in-frame clones appear in the TCRdb table, and some are missing; sequencing was by immunoSEQ multiplex PCR. That table supplies the V and J calls and clone size; D and trimming were determined from the DNA. The sample includes more than 200,000 clones, about 86% of them seen just once. The receptor was isolated from a man in his forties or fifties with active or convalescent COVID-19. The material sequenced was peripheral blood.

Written as DNA, the CDR3 is TGCGCCAGCAGCCGGGGACAGGGAAACTATGGCTACACCTTC. Its translation: CASSRGQGNYGYTF. This chain joins TRBV4-3 and TRBJ1-2, with 9 bases aligning to TRBD1. Germline V gene sequence: CDR1 LGHNA, CDR2 YSLEER. This CDR3 comprises 14 residues. The junction had 2 bases not matched to a gene; V was cut back by 4 bases and J by 2 bases.